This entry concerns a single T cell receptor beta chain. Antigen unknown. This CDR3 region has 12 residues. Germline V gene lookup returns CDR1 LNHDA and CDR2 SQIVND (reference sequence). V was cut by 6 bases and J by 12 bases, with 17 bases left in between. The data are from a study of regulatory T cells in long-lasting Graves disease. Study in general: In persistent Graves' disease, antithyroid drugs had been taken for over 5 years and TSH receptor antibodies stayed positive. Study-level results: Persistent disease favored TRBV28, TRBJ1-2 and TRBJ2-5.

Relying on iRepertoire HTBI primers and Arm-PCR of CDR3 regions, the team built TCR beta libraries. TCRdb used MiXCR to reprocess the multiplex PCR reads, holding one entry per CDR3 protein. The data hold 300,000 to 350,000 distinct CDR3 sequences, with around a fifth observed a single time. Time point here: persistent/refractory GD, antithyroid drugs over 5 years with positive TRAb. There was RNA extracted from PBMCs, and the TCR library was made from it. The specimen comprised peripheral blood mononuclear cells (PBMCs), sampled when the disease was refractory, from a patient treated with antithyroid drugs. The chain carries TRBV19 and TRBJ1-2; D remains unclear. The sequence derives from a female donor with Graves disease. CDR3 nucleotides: TGTGCCAGTAGAGAAGGTCGGGGAGGCCACACCTTC. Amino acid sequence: CASREGRGGHTF.